This passage covers 15 T cell receptor beta chains from one sample sequenced in a study of cytomegalovirus exposure and HLA in healthy donors. PCR was performed using 60 Vbeta and 13 Jbeta primers. Data came from immunoSEQ multiplex PCR; TCRdb stores just in-frame clones and leaves some out. The sample lists around 150,000 clones; about 75% were seen once. Sample: PBMCs. These receptors originate from a man aged 45-65 years in good health and CMV-seropositive.

This rearrangement joins TRBV4-3 to TRBJ2-3; no firm D call. Trimming cost V 3 bases and J 7 bases, with 17 bases left between them. CDR3 length equals 15 residues. Germline-derived CDR1 and CDR2 are LGHNA and YSLEER. CDR3 in DNA: TGCGCCAGCAGCCACATAAGTGGTGACACGAATACGCAGTATTTT. Encoded protein: CASSHISGDTNTQYF.

For this clone: A read error may produce the germline difference seen at one junction end. The rearrangement uses TRBV11-3 and TRBJ1-1; TRBD1 agrees at 11 bases. This CDR3 spans 15 amino acids. In germline, CDR1 is SGHNT, CDR2 YENEEA. CDR3 DNA: TGTGCCAACAGCCTCGGGACAGGGGGGAACACTGAAGCTTTCTTT. It is translated as CANSLGTGGNTEAFF.

The chain recombines TRBV10-1 with TRBJ1-1; TRBD1 matches at 7 bases. Trimming removed 6 bases from V and 7 bases from J; junction bases left unmatched: 11. Germline CDR1 reads WNHNN; CDR2 reads SYGVQD (reference sequence). The CDR3 runs 14 residues. The CDR3 DNA is TGCGCCAGCAGGCCGAACAGGGGTATCGATGAAGCTTTCTTT. Encoded protein: CASRPNRGIDEAFF.

The chain joins TRBV7-9 to TRBJ2-1; 8 nucleotides align to TRBD2. The CDR3 has 16 residues. The V gene end was trimmed by 7 bases and the J gene end by 8 bases; junction bases not matched to a gene: 16. The germline CDR1 and CDR2 sequences are SEHNR and FQNEAQ (reference sequence). For the CDR3, the DNA is TGTGCCAGCACCCTCCCCGGGGGGGGCCTCATCTATGAGCAGTTCTTC. Encoded protein: CASTLPGGGLIYEQFF.

The chain joins TRBV11-2 to TRBJ2-1, with 10 bases fitting TRBD2. CDR1 is SGHAT and CDR2 is FQNNGV in the germline V gene. This CDR3 has 15 residues. Unmatched junction bases numbered 13, after V lost 5 bases and J lost 12 bases. The CDR3 protein is CASSVQRGGSLWQFF. Written as DNA, the CDR3 is TGTGCCAGCAGCGTTCAGCGGGGGGGCTCCCTCTGGCAGTTCTTC.

This clone was seen a handful of times. The CDR3, as DNA: TGCGCCAGCAGCCAAGAATTAGCCAGGGACAGGGAGGGGGTCGAGCAGTACTTC. It encodes CASSQELARDREGVEQYF. This chain connects TRBV4-3 to TRBJ2-7, with 9 bases matching TRBD1. Germline V gene lookup returns CDR1 LGHNA and CDR2 YSLEER. Germline trimming cut 0 bases from V and 6 bases from J; bases unmatched to any gene: 15. The CDR3 is 18 residues long.

V is TRBV5-1 and J is TRBJ1-3; TRBD1 aligns across 9 bases. The CDR3 is 17 amino acids. CDR1 and CDR2 from the germline V gene are SGHRS and YFSETQ. Unmatched junction bases numbered 6, after V lost 0 bases and J lost 2 bases. The CDR3 nucleotides read TGCGCCAGCAGCTTGGCCGGGACAGGGTCTACTGGAAACACCATATATTTT. Translated: CASSLAGTGSTGNTIYF.

This chain connects TRBV4-1 to TRBJ2-7; a weak D match, TRBD1 (7 bases). Looked up from germline, CDR1 is MGHRA and CDR2 is YSYEKL. The ends were cut back, 0 bases at V and 6 bases at J, with 15 bases in the middle. The CDR3 loop spans 15 amino acids. In DNA, the CDR3 is TGCGCCAGCAGCCAAGATCCAGGGGGAGGTCTCGAGCAGTACTTC. It yields the protein CASSQDPGGGLEQYF.

The chain has TRBV4-1 and TRBJ2-3; possibly TRBD2 for D (5 bases). Looked up from germline, CDR1 is MGHRA and CDR2 is YSYEKL. The CDR3 runs 13 residues. Deletions cut 1 base from V and 6 bases from J, with 8 bases between. This CDR3 is CASSQASGDTQYF. DNA for the CDR3: TGCGCCAGCAGCCAAGCGTCGGGGGATACGCAGTATTTT.

V usage is TRBV18 and J usage is TRBJ1-2; D not resolved. This CDR3 comprises 12 residues. Looked up from germline, CDR1 is KGHSH and CDR2 is LQKENI. The V and J ends lost 2 bases and 3 bases respectively, with 4 bases between them. In DNA form, the CDR3 reads TGTGCCAGCTCACCAGAGGACTATGGCTACACCTTC. Protein sequence: CASSPEDYGYTF.

This sequence joins TRBV11-2 and TRBJ1-6; tentatively, D is TRBD1 (6 bases). The CDR3 length is 17 residues. Trimming cost V 5 bases and J 3 bases, with 17 bases left between them. Per germline, CDR1 SGHAT and CDR2 FQNNGV. CDR3 coding DNA: TGTGCCAGCAGCCCCACCGGACAGTACGGCTATAATTCACCCCTCCACTTT. Translation: CASSPTGQYGYNSPLHF.

This chain links TRBV12-5 with TRBJ2-2, with 7 bases fitting TRBD1. The V gene end was trimmed by 3 bases and the J gene end by 0 bases; junction bases not matched to a gene: 1. Germline V gene lookup returns CDR1 LGHNT and CDR2 FRNRAP. This CDR3 is 15 amino acids long. CDR3 sequence (DNA): TGTGCTAGTGGTTTACAGGGGCCGAACACCGGGGAGCTGTTTTTT. Encoded protein: CASGLQGPNTGELFF.

The chain links TRBV6-1 to TRBJ1-5; D unresolved. Trimming took off 8 bases at V and 7 bases at J, with 15 bases between the two ends. This CDR3 has 13 residues. From germline, CDR1 is MNHNS and CDR2 SASEGT. The CDR3: CASSESEGQPQHF. The CDR3 DNA is TGTGCCAGCTCGGAGAGTGAGGGACAGCCCCAGCATTTT.

The chain carries TRBV19 and TRBJ1-4; TRBD1 matches 8 bases. Germline CDR1 is LNHDA and CDR2 is SQIVND (reference sequence). There are 15 residues in the CDR3. V lost 3 bases, J lost 2 bases, and 2 bases stayed unmatched. The CDR3 DNA reads TGTGCCAGTAGTATTAGACAGGGGACTAATGAAAAACTGTTTTTT. This codes for CASSIRQGTNEKLFF.

The sample holds a few counts of this clone. V is TRBV7-4 and J is TRBJ2-7; 8 nucleotides match TRBD1. V lost 5 bases to trimming and J lost 2 bases; unmatched junction nucleotides: 8. Germline-derived CDR1 and CDR2 are SGHVT and SQSDAQ. The CDR3 is 15 residues long. The CDR3 region is CASSPDRGAPYEQYV. As DNA, the CDR3 is TGTGCCAGCAGCCCTGACAGGGGAGCCCCCTACGAGCAGTACGTC.